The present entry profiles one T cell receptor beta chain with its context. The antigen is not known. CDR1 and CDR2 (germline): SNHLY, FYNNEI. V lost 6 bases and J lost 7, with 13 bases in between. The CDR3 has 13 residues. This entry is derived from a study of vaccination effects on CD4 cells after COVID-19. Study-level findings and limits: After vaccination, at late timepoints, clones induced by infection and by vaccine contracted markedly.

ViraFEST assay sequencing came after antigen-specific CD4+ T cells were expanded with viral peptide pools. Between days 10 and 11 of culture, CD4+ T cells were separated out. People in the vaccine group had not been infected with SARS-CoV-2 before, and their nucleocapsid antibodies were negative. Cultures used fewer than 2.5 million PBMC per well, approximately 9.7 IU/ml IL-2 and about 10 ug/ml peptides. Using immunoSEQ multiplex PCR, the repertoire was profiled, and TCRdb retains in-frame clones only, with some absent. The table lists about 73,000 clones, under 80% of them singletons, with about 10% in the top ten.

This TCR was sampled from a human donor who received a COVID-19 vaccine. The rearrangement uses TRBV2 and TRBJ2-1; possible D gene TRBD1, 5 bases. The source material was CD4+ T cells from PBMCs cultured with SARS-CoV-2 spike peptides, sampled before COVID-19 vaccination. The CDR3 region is CASSAQGRNEQFF. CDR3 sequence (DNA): TGTGCCAGCAGCGCTCAGGGTAGAAATGAGCAGTTCTTC.